Below, 14 T cell receptor beta chains from the same sample are listed, as sequenced in a study of tumor-infiltrating lymphocytes in primary liver carcinoma. Taking about 20-31 mg of unsorted bulk tissue, the authors co-extracted RNA and DNA. Using a constant-region primer together with ProtoScript II reverse transcriptase, TCR beta cDNA was made from 500 ng of total RNA. Nested multiplex PCR, run for three rounds with slightly modified ARM-PCR, yielded TCR beta libraries. A C-beta reverse primer and TRBV1-TRBV30 forward primers served in each of the first two PCR rounds, at 10 cycles apiece. TCRdb reprocessed the multiplex PCR reads via MiXCR and lists one record per CDR3 protein. The data show approximately 74,000 distinct CDR3 sequences, about two thirds seen once. The sequenced sample consisted of liver tumor tissue from sampling region 4. As to subset: tumor region T4, right-lateral pole. These TCRs come from a woman aged 60-75 years with primary liver carcinoma and hepatitis B virus infection.

A note on this clonotype: A much larger clone is a single base away; this may be a read error. This chain links TRBV5-1 with TRBJ1-4, with no clear D. In germline, CDR1 is SGHRS, CDR2 YFSETQ. The CDR3 extends over 14 amino acids. Trimming removed 6 bases from V and 3 bases from J, with 12 bases in between. CDR3 nucleotides: TGCGCCAGCAAGGAGAGTTTTCCTAATGAAAAACTGTTTTTT. Its translation is CASKESFPNEKLFF. Supplemented by reference TRBV5-1 and TRBJ1-4, the full variable domain reads KAGVTQTPRYLIKTRGQQVTLSCSPISGHRSVSWYQQTPGQGLQFLFEYFSETQRNKGNFPGRFSGRQFSNSRSEMNVSTLELGDSALYLCASKESFPNEKLFFGSGTQLSVL.

As regards this clonotype: This sequence may be a read error, since a much larger clone differs from it by one base. The V call is TRBV6-1, the J call TRBJ1-4; D remains ambiguous. The CDR3 is 11 amino acids. Germline CDR1 and CDR2: MNHNS and SASEGT. For the CDR3, the DNA is TGTGTCAGCAGTGACTACCATGGCATGTTTTTT. Translated: CVSSDYHGMFF.

J is TRBJ1-5 and V is TRBV4-1, with 7 bases lining up with TRBD1. J lost 4 bases, V lost 10 bases, and 16 bases had no gene match. CDR3 size: 16 residues. The germline CDR1 and CDR2 sequences are MGHRA and YSYEKL. The CDR3 region is CANGPGPGQKNQPQHF. DNA for the CDR3: TGCGCCAACGGCCCAGGCCCGGGACAGAAAAATCAGCCCCAGCATTTT.

About this clonotype: This may stem from a read error, because a much larger clone lies one nucleotide away. J is TRBJ2-1 and V is TRBV11-3, with D uncertain. The germline V gene encodes CDR1 SGHNT and CDR2 YENEEA. The CDR3 is made up of 12 amino acids. CDR3: CVSSLNPGEQLF. The CDR3 DNA reads as TGTGTCAGCAGCTTAAACCCCGGTGAGCAGCTCTTC.

This clonotype was seen only a few times. The chain is built from TRBV6-5 and TRBJ2-7, with D possibly being TRBD2 (6 bases). Germline V lookup: CDR1 MNHEY, CDR2 SVGAGI. The CDR3 runs to 15 residues. V was trimmed by 9 bases and J by 3 bases, leaving 21 bases between them. CDR3 sequence reads: CARSAAAGRYYEQYF. The CDR3, as DNA: TGTGCCAGAAGCGCAGCGGCGGGAAGGTACTACGAGCAGTACTTC.

The chain recombines TRBV11-2 with TRBJ1-1, with D possibly TRBD1 on 5 matching bases. The CDR3 spans 13 residues. Germline CDR1 reads SGHAT; CDR2 reads FQNNGV. This CDR3 is CVSSLGGGSEAFF. CDR3 DNA sequence: TGTGTCAGTAGCTTGGGTGGGGGGTCCGAAGCTTTCTTT. Using reference TRBV11-2 and TRBJ1-1 for the parts outside the CDR3, the full variable domain is EAGVAQSPRYKIIEKRQSVAFWCNPISGHATLYWYQQILGQGPKLLIQFQNNGVVDDSQLPKDRFSAERLKGVDSTLKIQPAKLEDSAVYLCVSSLGGGSEAFFGQGTRLTVV.

With respect to this clonotype: The conserved closing phenylalanine or tryptophan is absent in this CDR3, likely reflecting a read error. The chain has TRBV11-2 and TRBJ2-7; 8 bases are shared with TRBD1. From germline, CDR1 is SGHAT and CDR2 FQNNGV. There are 13 residues in the CDR3. CDR3 in DNA: TGTGCCAGCGGCTTAGGACAGGGCTATGAGCAGTACTAC. It yields the protein CASGLGQGYEQYY.

Relative to its sample, this clonotype is medium-sized. The rearrangement uses TRBV11-2 and TRBJ2-1; 12 bases are shared with TRBD2. With 4 bases clipped from V and 10 bases from J, the junction kept 2 bases outside the gene matches. The CDR3 sequence is 13 residues long. Germline V gene data show CDR1 as SGHAT and CDR2 as FQNNGV. DNA of the CDR3: TGTGCCAGCAGCTGGACTAGCGGGGCAGAGCAGTTCTTC. This codes for CASSWTSGAEQFF.

With respect to this clonotype: A junction boundary mismatches the germline segment, possibly from a read error. The chain has TRBV12-3 or TRBV12-4 and TRBJ1-1; 7 nucleotides agree with TRBD1. The CDR3 is 15 amino acids. The chain's CDR3 is CASNLWTGMNTEAFF. The DNA of the CDR3 is TGTGCCAGCAATCTCTGGACAGGAATGAACACTGAAGCTTTCTTC.

This clonotype was found many times. The J gene is TRBJ1-1, the V gene TRBV29-1, with a weak D call TRBD1 (5 bases). Between the trimmed V and J ends, which lost 2 bases and 8 bases, there was a span of 15 bases. This CDR3 spans 13 amino acids. The germline gives CDR1 SQVTM, CDR2 ANQGSEA. The CDR3 loop reads CSVESAGRFEAFF. CDR3 nucleotides: TGCAGCGTTGAATCTGCAGGGAGGTTCGAAGCTTTCTTT.

Points on this clonotype: The germline gene is not matched at one end of the junction; a read error may be the cause. The chain recombines TRBV11-2 with TRBJ1-4; a possible D gene is TRBD1 (5 bases). The CDR3 is 17 amino acids. The germline V gene has CDR1 SGHAT and CDR2 FQNNGV. CDR3 in amino acids: CASSLTLQAATNEKLFF. CDR3 nucleotides: TGTGCCAGCAGCCTCACCCTACAGGCTGCAACAAATGAAAAACTGTTTTTT.

Note on this clonotype: The junction departs from germline at one end; a sequencing error may be responsible. The chain combines TRBV6-5 with TRBJ2-5; D remains ambiguous. The CDR3 totals 13 residues. Germline loops: CDR1 MNHEY, CDR2 SVGAGI. CDR3 DNA sequence: TGTGCTAGCAGTTACTACAGCCTTGGGACCCAGTACTTC. This translates into CASSYYSLGTQYF.

About this clonotype: A single base separates this from a much larger clone, so it may be a read error. The CDR3 spells CASSLEREYSCNEQFF. For the CDR3, the DNA is TGTGCCAGCAGCTTGGAGCGGGAGTACTCCTGCAATGAGCAGTTCTTC. This chain links TRBV5-5 with TRBJ2-1, with 8 bases that match TRBD2. Looked up from germline, CDR1 is SGHKS and CDR2 is YYEKEE (reference sequence). This CDR3 comprises 16 residues. The complete variable domain, with remaining parts taken from reference TRBV5-5 and TRBJ2-1, reads DAGVTQSPTHLIKTRGQQVTLRCSPISGHKSVSWYQQVLGQGPQFIFQYYEKEERGRGNFPDRFSARQFPNYSSELNVNALLLGDSALYLCASSLEREYSCNEQFFGPGTRLTVL.

V gene TRBV2 combines with J gene TRBJ2-2, with TRBD1 matching 12 bases. This CDR3 comprises 15 residues. Germline V CDR1 and CDR2: SNHLY, FYNNEI. Trimming at V came to 7 bases and at J to 6 bases, leaving 6 bases not matched to a gene. As DNA, the CDR3 is TGTGCCAGCAAAACTGGGACAGGGGGCGCCGGGGAGCTGTTTTTT. This sequence encodes CASKTGTGGAGELFF.